The T cell receptor beta chain under discussion was sequenced for a study of cytomegalovirus exposure and HLA in healthy donors. About this clone itself: Its specificity is not known.

Regarding the study as a whole: Investigators reported 164 TCR beta chains as tied to cytomegalovirus.

13 Jbeta primers and 60 Vbeta primers were used for the PCR. The assay was immunoSEQ multiplex PCR, and TCRdb's table has in-frame clones only and misses some. The data contain 200,000 to 300,000 clones, approximately 85% of them singletons. Losses at the gene ends were 6 bases for V and 7 bases for J; bases not matched to a gene: 14. CDR3 length equals 16 residues. Per the germline V gene, CDR1 is MDHEN and CDR2 is SYDVKM. This clonotype was obtained from a woman aged 40-49 years in good health and CMV-seropositive. Specimen: PBMCs. The rearrangement links TRBV28 to TRBJ1-4; 7 nucleotides agree with TRBD1. DNA of the CDR3: TGTGCCAGCAGCCAACCTAGCCCGACAGGGAGTGAAAAACTGTTTTTT. As protein: CASSQPSPTGSEKLFF.